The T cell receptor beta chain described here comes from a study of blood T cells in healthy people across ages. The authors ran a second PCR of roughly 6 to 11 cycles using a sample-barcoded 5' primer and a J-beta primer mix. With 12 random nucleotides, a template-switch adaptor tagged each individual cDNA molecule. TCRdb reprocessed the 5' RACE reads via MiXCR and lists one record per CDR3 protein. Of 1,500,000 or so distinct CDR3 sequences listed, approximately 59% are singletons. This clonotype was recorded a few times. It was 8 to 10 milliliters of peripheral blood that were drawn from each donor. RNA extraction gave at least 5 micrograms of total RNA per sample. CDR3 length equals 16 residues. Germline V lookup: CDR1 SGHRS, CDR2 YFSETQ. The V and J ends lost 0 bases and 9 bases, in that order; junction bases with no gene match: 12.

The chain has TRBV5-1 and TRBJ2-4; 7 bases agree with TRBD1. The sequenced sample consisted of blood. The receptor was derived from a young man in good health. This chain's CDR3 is CASSLDGTVQLRIQYF. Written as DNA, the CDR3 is TGCGCCAGCAGCTTGGATGGGACAGTGCAGTTACGCATTCAGTACTTC.